This T cell receptor (beta chain) was sequenced during a study of T cells in Graves' hyperthyroidism and ophthalmopathy. Overall study findings and caveats: Most thyroid clonotypes expanded above 0.001 were also detected in blood. Ophthalmopathy could be told apart from stable hyperthyroidism with a 13 V-J model.

Graves' hyperthyroidism is called stable when ophthalmopathy does not progress within 18 months. Clinical symptoms, serum thyroxine and TRAb, thyroid ultrasound and orbital computed tomography were used for the diagnoses. It was RNA transcripts that yielded the amplified TCR beta CDR3 regions. When the TCR CDR3 underwent first-round RT-PCR, the HTBI primer set was used. TCRdb re-analysed the multiplex PCR reads in MiXCR, keeping a single row per CDR3 protein. The sample has just under 750,000 distinct CDR3 sequences; around 40% are singletons. As regards this clonotype: The target antigen is unknown.

CDR3 length: 15 residues. Trimming stripped 0 bases from V and 7 bases from J, with 16 bases between. CDR1 is SGHKS and CDR2 is YYEKEE in the germline V gene (reference sequence). What was sequenced was blood. The rearrangement links TRBV5-5 to TRBJ2-5; D is perhaps TRBD2 (6 bases). This TCR was sampled from a woman between 40 and 55 years old with Graves' hyperthyroidism. CDR3 sequence (DNA): TGTGCCAGCAGCTTGGCCGGGACTGGGGATACGACCCAGTACTTC. Translation: CASSLAGTGDTTQYF. The whole variable domain, remainder taken from reference TRBV5-5 and TRBJ2-5, is DAGVTQSPTHLIKTRGQQVTLRCSPISGHKSVSWYQQVLGQGPQFIFQYYEKEERGRGNFPDRFSARQFPNYSSELNVNALLLGDSALYLCASSLAGTGDTTQYFGPGTRLLVL.